Each of the 2 T cell receptor beta chains below was sequenced from the same sample in a study of cytomegalovirus exposure and HLA in healthy donors. Amplification used 60 Vbeta primers and 13 Jbeta primers. Sequencing was performed with immunoSEQ multiplex PCR; in TCRdb, only in-frame clones are kept and a portion is missing. The sample holds a few hundred thousand clones, 65% to 80% seen once. Sequenced sample: PBMCs. The receptors originated from a girl aged 2 to 9 in good health and CMV-seronegative.

The chain links TRBV25-1 to TRBJ2-3; perhaps TRBD2 as D (7 bases). The V gene's germline CDR1 is MGHDK and CDR2 SYGVNS. The CDR3 has 17 amino acids. Trimming took 1 base from V and 3 from J, leaving 17 bases between them. The CDR3 region has the DNA TGTGCCAGCAGTGAATTCACCTACGGGGGGCGAACAGATACGCAGTATTTT. Encoded protein: CASSEFTYGGRTDTQYF.

The chain couples TRBV18 to TRBJ2-2, with TRBD2 identical over 13 bases. The CDR3 consists of 18 residues. The V and J ends lost 1 base and 2 bases, in that order; junction bases with no gene match: 4. Looked up from germline, CDR1 is KGHSH and CDR2 is LQKENI. CDR3 loop: CASSPRLGLAGNTGELFF. DNA for the CDR3: TGTGCCAGCTCACCACGGTTGGGACTAGCGGGAAACACCGGGGAGCTGTTTTTT.